The source of this T cell receptor beta chain is a study of metastatic and nonmetastatic thyroid tumors. No patient had received any treatment before thyroid surgery. V was clipped by 1 base and J by 0 bases, with 4 bases between them. CDR1 SEHNR and CDR2 FQNEAQ come from the germline V gene (reference sequence). This CDR3 comprises 14 residues. Via MiXCR, TCRdb re-called the PCR reads. The sample yields about 93,000 clones, about 13% seen once. The table lists this clone with many counts. The TCR comes from a female donor with papillary thyroid cancer or a benign thyroid nodule (not recorded which). Some clones in this sample may be carry-over from other donors' samples. The sequencing sample was made of blood. The chain has TRBV7-9 and TRBJ2-1; no definite D call. For the CDR3, the DNA is TGTGCCAGCAGCTTAGGGAGCTCCTACAATGAGCAGTTCTTC. The encoded protein is CASSLGSSYNEQFF.